What follows is one T cell receptor beta chain and its context. The sample comes from a study of T cell changes during pregnancy in multiple sclerosis. Clones were sequenced by immunoSEQ multiplex PCR, and TCRdb holds only the in-frame ones, with some missing. The sample records about 77,000 clones, 89% being singletons. Germline V gives CDR1 SGHTA, CDR2 FQGNSA. With 7 bases clipped from V and 2 bases from J, the junction kept 8 bases outside the gene matches. CDR3 length: 15 residues. This clonotype originated in a female donor with multiple sclerosis, enrolled in a pregnancy study. The sequenced sample was peripheral blood, obtained before pregnancy. The V and J genes are TRBV7-2 and TRBJ2-3, with 8 bases lining up with TRBD1. The CDR3 reads CASTPGQGLTDTQYF. CDR3 nucleotide sequence: TGTGCCAGCACCCCCGGACAGGGCCTCACAGATACGCAGTATTTT.